The 31 T cell receptor beta chains below all came from one sample that was sequenced in a study of Ad26.COV2.S vaccination and SARS-CoV-2 variants. Libraries were prepared by immunoSEQ multiplex PCR; TCRdb keeps only in-frame clonotypes and omits some of them. Of about 400,000 clones listed, 89% were seen once; the top ten hold 1.5% to 2%. Treatment specified: some 19 received Ad26.COV2.S at low or high dose, single or two shots; 5 received placebo; per-sample allocation not given. The investigators took samples on day 63 after the first vaccine or placebo injection. Sequenced material: peripheral blood, taken in a trial of Ad26.COV2.S vaccine versus placebo. Receptor source: a person between 18 and 65 years old who received the Ad26.COV2.S COVID-19 vaccine or a placebo.

V gene TRBV3-1 (or the pseudogene TRBV3-2) combines with J gene TRBJ2-7; TRBD2 aligns across 7 bases. The V segment lost 3 bases and the J segment 6 bases; nucleotides outside the gene matches: 8. The germline V gene has CDR1 LGHDT and CDR2 YNNKEL (reference sequence). This CDR3 comprises 14 residues. The CDR3 loop reads CASSHPGTIPEQYF. CDR3 in DNA: TGTGCCAGCAGCCACCCCGGGACTATTCCCGAGCAGTACTTC.

The V and J genes are TRBV27 and TRBJ2-1; TRBD2 matches at 11 bases. In germline, CDR1 is MNHEY, CDR2 SMNVEV (reference sequence). This CDR3 has 15 residues. V was clipped by 4 bases and J by 3 bases; unmatched bases: 2. The CDR3 reads CASSSGLAGYNEQFF. CDR3 DNA: TGTGCCAGCAGTTCTGGACTAGCGGGCTACAATGAGCAGTTCTTC.

This rearrangement joins TRBV19 to TRBJ2-4, with D perhaps TRBD1 (6 bases). The CDR3 length is 14 residues. Germline loops: CDR1 LNHDA, CDR2 SQIVND (reference sequence). V gave up 4 bases and J gave up 8 bases, with 15 bases separating them. In nucleotides, the CDR3 is TGTGCCAGTAGTACGCCCGGGACACCCCACATTCAGTACTTC. Its protein product is CASSTPGTPHIQYF.

The V gene is TRBV28, the J gene TRBJ2-1, with 9 bases matching TRBD2. There are 15 residues in the CDR3. V lost 4 bases, J lost 10 bases, and 11 bases stayed unmatched. From germline, CDR1 is MDHEN and CDR2 SYDVKM. CDR3: CASSSLAGEVREQFF. The CDR3 coding sequence is TGTGCCAGCAGTTCCTTAGCGGGAGAGGTTAGGGAGCAGTTCTTC.

This clone was observed once. Here the CDR3 reads CASSESRGQRGYTF. The CDR3 nucleotides are TGTGCCAGCAGTGAATCAAGGGGGCAGAGGGGCTACACCTTC. The V call is TRBV25-1, the J call TRBJ1-2, with 7 bases aligning to TRBD1. CDR1 is MGHDK and CDR2 is SYGVNS in the germline V gene. The length of the CDR3 is 14 residues. The V and J ends lost 1 base and 8 bases, in that order; junction bases with no gene match: 7.

The V gene is TRBV4-3, the J gene TRBJ2-1; 9 bases align to TRBD2. Germline V gene lookup returns CDR1 LGHNA and CDR2 YSLEER. The V and J ends lost 4 bases and 4 bases, in that order; junction bases with no gene match: 5. There are 15 residues in the CDR3. Here the CDR3 reads CASSPPGLAYNEQFF. In DNA form, the CDR3 reads TGCGCCAGCAGCCCCCCGGGACTAGCTTACAATGAGCAGTTCTTC.

This rearrangement joins TRBV28 to TRBJ1-4, with no clear D. Germline CDR1 and CDR2: MDHEN and SYDVKM. The CDR3 length is 14 residues. The ends were cut back, 3 bases at V and 4 bases at J, with 9 bases in the middle. The chain's CDR3 is CASSLARLNEKLFF. The CDR3 nucleotides are TGTGCCAGCAGTTTGGCCAGGCTTAATGAAAAACTGTTTTTT. Supplemented by reference TRBV28 and TRBJ1-4, the full variable domain reads DVKVTQSSRYLVKRTGEKVFLECVQDMDHENMFWYRQDPGLGLRLIYFSYDVKMKEKGDIPEGYSVSREKKERFSLILESASTNQTSMYLCASSLARLNEKLFFGSGTQLSVL.

This sequence joins TRBV28 and TRBJ2-3, with 9 bases matching TRBD2. The germline V gene has CDR1 MDHEN and CDR2 SYDVKM. After removal of 4 bases from V and 4 bases from J, the junction contained 15 bases not matched to a gene. The CDR3 is 18 residues long. The CDR3 nucleotides are TGTGCCAGCAGTTCACCTACCGGGCTAGCGGGACTCCCAGATACGCAGTATTTT. It specifies CASSSPTGLAGLPDTQYF.

The genes are TRBV9 and TRBJ1-4; 10 nucleotides agree with TRBD1. The ends lost 0 bases at V and 8 bases at J; junction bases unmatched: 4. This CDR3 is built from 15 residues. CDR1 is SGDLS and CDR2 is YYNGEE in the germline V gene. The CDR3 sequence: CASSVGDRGGEKLFF. The CDR3 bases are TGTGCCAGCAGCGTAGGGGACAGGGGAGGGGAAAAACTGTTTTTT.

The V call is TRBV9, the J call TRBJ1-2, with D tentatively TRBD1 (5 bases). In germline, CDR1 is SGDLS, CDR2 YYNGEE. This CDR3 contains 13 residues. V lost 4 bases and J 8 bases, leaving 15 bases between the germline ends. CDR3 sequence (DNA): TGTGCCAGCAGCATCGACAGTTTTCCGGGCTACACCTTC. As protein: CASSIDSFPGYTF. Full variable domain (remainder filled in from reference TRBV9 and TRBJ1-2): DSGVTQTPKHLITATGQRVTLRCSPRSGDLSVYWYQQSLDQGLQFLIQYYNGEERAKGNILERFSAQQFPDLHSELNLSSLELGDSALYFCASSIDSFPGYTFGSGTRLTVV.

The CDR3 nucleotides read TGTGCCAGCAGATCCAGGGTGAACACTGAAGCTTTCTTT. It codes for CASRSRVNTEAFF. The chain joins TRBV2 to TRBJ1-1, with D maybe TRBD1 (5 bases). The CDR3 loop spans 13 amino acids. Germline V gene data show CDR1 as SNHLY and CDR2 as FYNNEI. The V end was cut by 6 bases, the J end by 0 bases, with 8 bases between. The whole variable domain, filled in from reference TRBV2 and TRBJ1-1, reads EPEVTQTPSHQVTQMGQEVILRCVPISNHLYFYWYRQILGQKVEFLVSFYNNEISEKSEIFDDQFSVERPDGSNFTLKIRSTKLEDSAMYFCASRSRVNTEAFFGQGTRLTVV.

The chain has TRBV4-2 and TRBJ2-1, with 7 bases aligning to TRBD2. The V segment lost 1 base and the J segment 0 bases; nucleotides outside the gene matches: 0. From germline, CDR1 is LGHNA and CDR2 YNFKEQ. CDR3 length: 15 residues. CDR3 protein: CASSQAGGSYNEQFF. Written as DNA, the CDR3 is TGTGCCAGCAGCCAAGCGGGAGGCTCCTACAATGAGCAGTTCTTC.

This chain joins TRBV19 and TRBJ1-1; D unresolved. This CDR3 contains 13 residues. Germline assignment: CDR1 LNHDA and CDR2 SQIVND (reference sequence). Deletions cut 4 bases from V and 5 bases from J, with 11 bases between. The CDR3 protein is CASSSDWVTEAFF. The CDR3 DNA reads as TGTGCCAGTAGTAGCGATTGGGTTACTGAAGCTTTCTTT.

This rearrangement joins TRBV10-3 to TRBJ2-1, with a weak D call TRBD1 (5 bases). The V gene lost 0 bases and the J gene lost 7 bases, with 7 bases spanning the gap. The CDR3 extends over 13 amino acids. Per germline, CDR1 ENHRY and CDR2 SYGVKD. CDR3 nucleotide sequence: TGTGCCATCAGTGAGTCGGGGCAGAATGAGCAGTTCTTC. Translation: CAISESGQNEQFF.

The chain links TRBV19 to TRBJ1-1; D is uncertain. The V end lost 4 bases, the J end lost 0 bases, and 6 bases lay between the germline ends. The germline V gene has CDR1 LNHDA and CDR2 SQIVND (reference sequence). The CDR3 has 13 residues. Here the CDR3 DNA reads TGTGCCAGTAGTAACCGGGTGAACACTGAAGCTTTCTTT. Its protein product is CASSNRVNTEAFF.

This clone has just a few counts. The rearrangement links TRBV30 to TRBJ2-1; 16 bases are shared with TRBD2. Germline CDR1 GTSNPN, CDR2 SVGIG (reference sequence). The length of the CDR3 is 19 residues. Losses at the gene ends were 3 bases for V and 1 base for J; bases not matched to a gene: 9. CDR3: CAWRIPGLAGGTSYNEQFF. The CDR3 DNA follows: TGTGCCTGGAGGATTCCGGGACTAGCGGGAGGGACTTCCTACAATGAGCAGTTCTTC.

The gene calls are TRBV30 and TRBJ2-7; D not certain. Germline V gene lookup returns CDR1 GTSNPN and CDR2 SVGIG (reference sequence). Trimming cost V 0 bases and J 6 bases, with 12 bases left between them. The CDR3 contains 13 residues. CDR3 region: CAWSVPSPSEQYF. The CDR3 DNA sequence: TGTGCCTGGAGTGTACCGTCGCCCTCCGAGCAGTACTTC.

This clone was seen just once. This chain uses TRBV3-1 (or the pseudogene TRBV3-2) with TRBJ2-5; 12 bases are shared with TRBD2. Germline values: CDR1 LGHDT, CDR2 YNNKEL (reference sequence). V was pared by 4 bases and J by 5 bases, with 5 bases of the junction left unmatched. The length of the CDR3 is 15 residues. The CDR3 here is CASSPGLAGWETQYF. In DNA form, the CDR3 reads TGTGCCAGCAGCCCCGGACTAGCGGGATGGGAGACCCAGTACTTC.

The chain couples TRBV28 to TRBJ2-7, with 7 bases identical to TRBD1. Germline trimming cut 7 bases from V and 1 base from J; bases unmatched to any gene: 4. Germline CDR1 reads MDHEN; CDR2 reads SYDVKM. The CDR3 extends over 13 amino acids. In nucleotides, the CDR3 is TGTGCCAGCATTTCAGGGGGTTCCTACGAGCAGTACTTC. This codes for CASISGGSYEQYF.

The chain has TRBV28 and TRBJ2-7; 8 positions match TRBD1. Germline V lookup: CDR1 MDHEN, CDR2 SYDVKM. CDR3 length: 12 residues. Germline trimming cut 4 bases from V and 6 bases from J; bases unmatched to any gene: 2. The CDR3 is CASSSRGREQYF. In DNA form, the CDR3 reads TGTGCCAGCAGTTCCAGGGGGCGCGAGCAGTACTTC.

The chain combines TRBV28 with TRBJ2-3; 7 bases line up with TRBD1. Germline CDR1 is MDHEN and CDR2 is SYDVKM. Trimming at V came to 4 bases and at J to 5 bases, leaving 18 bases not matched to a gene. This CDR3 region has 18 residues. The CDR3 spells CASSSVHRGQGSRDTQYF. The DNA for the CDR3 is TGTGCCAGCAGTTCAGTACATAGGGGGCAAGGTTCGAGAGATACGCAGTATTTT.

V is TRBV30 and J is TRBJ2-2; 9 nucleotides align to TRBD1. The CDR3 contains 15 residues. J lost 4 bases, V lost 0 bases, and 3 bases had no gene match. The germline V gene encodes CDR1 GTSNPN and CDR2 SVGIG (reference sequence). The CDR3: CAWSVGTGSTGELFF. The DNA for the CDR3 is TGTGCCTGGAGTGTGGGGACAGGGTCCACCGGGGAGCTGTTTTTT.

The gene calls are TRBV7-8 and TRBJ2-7; D call uncertain. Trimming cost V 5 bases and J 6 bases, with 17 bases left between them. The CDR3 spans 14 residues. Germline CDR1 SGHVS, CDR2 FQNEAQ. CDR3 coding DNA: TGTGCCAGCAGCCCGGTGTGGGGAAAGAGCGAGCAGTACTTC. This sequence encodes CASSPVWGKSEQYF.

The gene calls are TRBV6-5 and TRBJ1-2, with TRBD1 matching 7 bases. The CDR3 has 13 amino acids. V lost 5 bases, J lost 8 bases, and 8 bases stayed unmatched. CDR1 is MNHEY and CDR2 is SVGAGI in the germline V gene. CDR3 protein: CASSRQGIGGYTF. CDR3 sequence (DNA): TGTGCCAGCAGTCGACAGGGAATAGGAGGCTACACCTTC.

V is TRBV6-2 or TRBV6-3 and J is TRBJ2-7; D perhaps matches TRBD1 (5 bases). Between the trimmed V and J ends, which lost 2 bases and 3 bases, there was a span of 17 bases. The germline CDR1 and CDR2 sequences are MNHEY and SVGEGT. The CDR3 extends over 16 amino acids. CDR3 in amino acids: CASSYTGHPDYYEQYF. DNA for the CDR3: TGTGCCAGCAGTTACACAGGACACCCCGATTACTACGAGCAGTACTTC.

This clone was found once. This chain connects TRBV11-2 to TRBJ2-7; a possible D gene is TRBD2 (5 bases). V was clipped by 0 bases and J by 9 bases, with 9 bases between them. The germline gives CDR1 SGHAT, CDR2 FQNNGV. This CDR3 is built from 12 residues. DNA of the CDR3: TGTGCCAGCAGCTTAGATATCAGCGGGCAGTACTTC. It is translated as CASSLDISGQYF.

V gene TRBV6-6 combines with J gene TRBJ1-5; 9 bases map to TRBD1. V shed 5 bases and J 0 bases; nucleotides not matched to a gene: 8. The CDR3 is 17 residues long. The germline CDR1 and CDR2 sequences are MNHNY and SVGAGI (reference sequence). The CDR3 is CASSRQGGTASNQPQHF. The CDR3 nucleotides are TGTGCCAGCAGTCGACAGGGGGGGACAGCTAGCAATCAGCCCCAGCATTTT.

The chain has TRBV5-4 and TRBJ2-5; 9 nucleotides align to TRBD2. J was trimmed by 5 bases and V by 0 bases; bases with no gene match: 5. Germline loops: CDR1 SGHNT, CDR2 YYREEE (reference sequence). The CDR3 consists of 15 residues. The CDR3 spells CASSLASGTGETQYF. Written as DNA, the CDR3 is TGTGCCAGCAGCTTGGCTAGCGGGACTGGGGAGACCCAGTACTTC.

The V gene is TRBV6-6, the J gene TRBJ1-1, with a tentative D call TRBD1 (6 bases). The CDR3 totals 11 residues. The germline V gene has CDR1 MNHNY and CDR2 SVGAGI (reference sequence). V dropped 5 bases and J dropped 10 bases, with 11 bases sitting between them. CDR3 DNA sequence: TGTGCCAGCAGTCACCCCAGGGGAGCTTTCTTT. It yields the protein CASSHPRGAFF.

The chain links TRBV6-2 or TRBV6-3 to TRBJ2-5; 8 nucleotides match TRBD1. The CDR3 extends over 15 amino acids. Germline V gene data show CDR1 as MNHEY and CDR2 as SVGEGT. The trim removed 4 bases at V and 5 bases at J, leaving 9 bases unmatched. As DNA, the CDR3 is TGTGCCAGCAGTTTAGGACAGGGAAGGGCGGAGACCCAGTACTTC. Amino acids: CASSLGQGRAETQYF.

The rearrangement links TRBV12-3 or TRBV12-4 to TRBJ2-1, with a possible D match to TRBD1 (6 bases). This CDR3 spans 13 amino acids. Trimming pared 5 bases from V and 6 bases from J, leaving 11 bases between. The CDR3 here is CASSAPGANEQFF. In DNA form, the CDR3 reads TGTGCCAGCAGTGCCCCAGGGGCCAATGAGCAGTTCTTC.